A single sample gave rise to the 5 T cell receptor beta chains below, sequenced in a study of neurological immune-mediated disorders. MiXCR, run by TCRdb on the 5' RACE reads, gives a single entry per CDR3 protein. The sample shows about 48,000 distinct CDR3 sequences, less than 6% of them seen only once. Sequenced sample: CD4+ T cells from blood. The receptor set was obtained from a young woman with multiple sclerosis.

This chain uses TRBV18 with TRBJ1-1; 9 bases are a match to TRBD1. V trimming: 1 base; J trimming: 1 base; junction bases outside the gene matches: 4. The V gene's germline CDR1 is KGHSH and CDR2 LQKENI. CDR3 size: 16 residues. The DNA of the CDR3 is TGTGCCAGCTCACCACGGGACAGGGCTTCGAACACTGAAGCTTTCTTT. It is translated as CASSPRDRASNTEAFF. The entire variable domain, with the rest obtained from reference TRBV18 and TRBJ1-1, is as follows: NAGVMQNPRHLVRRRGQEARLRCSPMKGHSHVYWYRQLPEEGLKFMVYLQKENIIDESGMPKERFSAEFPKEGPSILRIQQVVRGDSAAYFCASSPRDRASNTEAFFGQGTRLTVV.

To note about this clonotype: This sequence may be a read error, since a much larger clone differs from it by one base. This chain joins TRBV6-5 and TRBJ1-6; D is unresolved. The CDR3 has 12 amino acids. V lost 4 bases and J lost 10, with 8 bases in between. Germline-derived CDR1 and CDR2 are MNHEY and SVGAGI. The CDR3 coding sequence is TGTGCCAGCAGTTGTACGCGGTCACCCCTCCACTTT. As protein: CASSCTRSPLHF.

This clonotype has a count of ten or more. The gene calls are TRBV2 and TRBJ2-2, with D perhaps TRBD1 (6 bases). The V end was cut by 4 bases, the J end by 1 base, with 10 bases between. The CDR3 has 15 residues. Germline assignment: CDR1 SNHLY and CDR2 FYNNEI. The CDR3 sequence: CASSVEQGNTGELFF. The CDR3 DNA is TGTGCCAGCAGTGTCGAACAGGGGAACACCGGGGAGCTGTTTTTT.

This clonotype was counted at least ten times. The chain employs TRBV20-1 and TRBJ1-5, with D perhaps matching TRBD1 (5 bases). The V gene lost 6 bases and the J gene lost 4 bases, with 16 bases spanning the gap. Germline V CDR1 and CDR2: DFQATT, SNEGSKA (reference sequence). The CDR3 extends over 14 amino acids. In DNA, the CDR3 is TGCAGTGCATCCCACGGGAAGGGGAATCAGCCCCAGCATTTT. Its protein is CSASHGKGNQPQHF.

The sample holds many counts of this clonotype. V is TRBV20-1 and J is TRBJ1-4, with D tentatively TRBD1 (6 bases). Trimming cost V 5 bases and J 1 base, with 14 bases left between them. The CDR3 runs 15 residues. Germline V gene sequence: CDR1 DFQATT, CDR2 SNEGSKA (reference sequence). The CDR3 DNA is TGCAGTGCTGCTACCCAGGGGTTAACTAATGAAAAACTGTTTTTT. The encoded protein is CSAATQGLTNEKLFF.